The sequence of this T cell receptor (beta chain) was determined in a study of blood T cell repertoires in COVID-19. Cohorts were assigned according to the clinical history that participants reported. Assay: immunoSEQ multiplex PCR; the TCRdb copy retains only in-frame clones and omits some. The data show about 220,000 clones, roughly 89% seen once. Sequencing input: PBMCs or T cells enriched from blood (not recorded which). The receptor's source is a woman in her thirties or forties who had recovered from COVID-19.

The CDR3 is CASSFSGRFTGELFF. The CDR3 DNA reads as TGTGCCAGCAGCTTTAGCGGGAGGTTCACCGGGGAGCTGTTTTTT. V is TRBV7-2 and J is TRBJ2-2, with TRBD2 matching 10 bases. The germline V gene encodes CDR1 SGHTA and CDR2 FQGNSA. V was clipped by 3 bases and J by 4 bases; unmatched bases: 2. The CDR3 runs 15 residues.